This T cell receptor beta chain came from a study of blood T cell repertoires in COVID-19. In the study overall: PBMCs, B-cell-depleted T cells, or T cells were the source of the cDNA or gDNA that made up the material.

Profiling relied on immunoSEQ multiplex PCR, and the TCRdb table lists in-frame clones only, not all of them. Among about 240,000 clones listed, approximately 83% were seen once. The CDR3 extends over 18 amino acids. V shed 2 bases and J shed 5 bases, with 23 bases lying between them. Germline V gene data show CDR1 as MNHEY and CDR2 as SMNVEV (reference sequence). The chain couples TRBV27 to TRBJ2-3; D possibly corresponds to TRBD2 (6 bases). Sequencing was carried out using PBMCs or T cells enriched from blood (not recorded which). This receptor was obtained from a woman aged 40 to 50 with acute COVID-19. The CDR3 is CASSLGPDRAGRGDTQYF. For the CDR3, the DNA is TGTGCCAGCAGTTTAGGGCCGGACCGAGCGGGCCGAGGAGATACGCAGTATTTT.